A selection of T cell receptor beta chains follows, all from one sample in a study of T cells after yellow fever vaccination. TCRdb processed the 5' RACE reads anew with MiXCR; each CDR3 protein has one entry. The sample lists around 300,000 distinct CDR3 sequences, around 4.3% occurring once. Sequencing used PBMCs, obtained 15 days after the yellow fever booster vaccination. These receptors originate from a man aged 18 to 29 who received the YFV17D yellow fever vaccine. Each CDR3 is given with its conserved first and last residue. The D gene is left open where the match is weak. Clone sizes are given selectively: once, few, many, or a class where the clone is expanded.

V gene,clone size,J gene,D gene,CDR3 protein,CDR3 DNA
TRBV4-3,many,TRBJ2-5,-,CASSQEAYRRETQYF,TGCGCCAGCAGCCAAGAGGCCTACCGACGAGAGACCCAGTACTTC
TRBV12-3/TRBV12-4,-,TRBJ2-1,TRBD1,CASSGGQAPNEQFF,TGTGCCAGCAGTGGGGGACAGGCCCCCAATGAGCAGTTCTTC
TRBV20-1,many,TRBJ2-3,TRBD2,CSASFSGGPSDTQYF,TGCAGTGCTAGTTTTTCGGGGGGGCCATCAGATACGCAGTATTTT
TRBV7-2,-,TRBJ2-7,-,CASSRVTGTYEQYF,TGTGCCAGCAGCCGTGTCACGGGAACCTACGAGCAGTACTTC
TRBV6-2/TRBV6-3,many,TRBJ1-5,-,CASSWPGAGNQPQHF,TGTGCCAGCAGTTGGCCGGGGGCCGGCAATCAGCCCCAGCATTTT
TRBV7-2,few,TRBJ2-5,TRBD2,CASSFKRGGRETQYF,TGTGCCAGCAGCTTTAAGCGGGGGGGCCGTGAGACCCAGTACTTC
TRBV29-1,many,TRBJ1-4,-,CSVVRGAGEKLFF,TGCAGCGTTGTTCGGGGGGCGGGTGAAAAACTGTTTTTT
TRBV7-2,many,TRBJ1-2,-,CASSPPGGSPYGYTF,TGTGCCAGCAGCCCACCGGGAGGTTCTCCTTATGGCTACACCTTC
TRBV7-9,many,TRBJ1-1,-,CASSSWDTNTEAFF,TGTGCCAGCAGCTCCTGGGACACGAACACTGAAGCTTTCTTT
TRBV30,-,TRBJ1-1,-,CAWRGTRNTEAFF,TGTGCCTGGAGAGGGACGCGGAACACTGAAGCTTTCTTT
TRBV5-1,many,TRBJ1-4,TRBD1,CASSLGGTVSEKLFF,TGCGCCAGCAGCTTGGGCGGGACAGTCTCTGAAAAACTGTTTTTT
TRBV7-2,few,TRBJ1-6,-,CASSRPSLNSPLHF,TGTGCCAGCAGCCGCCCCAGTCTTAATTCACCCCTCCACTTT
TRBV7-9,few,TRBJ1-3,TRBD1,CASSSTGGEGNTIYF,TGTGCCAGCAGCTCTACAGGGGGCGAAGGAAACACCATATATTTT
TRBV20-1,many,TRBJ2-5,TRBD1,CSAGGQGRGETQYF,TGCAGTGCTGGAGGACAGGGGAGAGGGGAGACCCAGTACTTC
TRBV3-1,few,TRBJ1-2,-,CASSQMGAWGYTF,TGTGCCAGCAGCCAAATGGGGGCCTGGGGCTACACCTTC
TRBV20-1,many,TRBJ2-3,TRBD2,CSARAAGAGDTQYF,TGCAGTGCTAGGGCAGCGGGGGCCGGGGATACGCAGTATTTT
TRBV3-1,-,TRBJ2-1,-,CASSQALPAGYEQFF,TGTGCCAGCAGCCAAGCCTTGCCGGCTGGTTATGAGCAGTTCTTC
TRBV4-3,-,TRBJ1-6,TRBD1,CASSRGGTGPSPLHF,TGCGCCAGCAGCCGAGGCGGGACAGGACCTTCACCCCTCCACTTT
TRBV6-2/TRBV6-3,-,TRBJ2-7,-,CASSKTQGSYEQYF,TGTGCCAGCAGTAAAACCCAGGGGAGCTACGAGCAGTACTTC
TRBV5-6,-,TRBJ2-7,-,CASRAAGENYEQYF,TGTGCCAGCAGAGCGGCAGGCGAAAACTACGAGCAGTACTTC
TRBV7-3,many,TRBJ1-1,-,CASSPAGDTEAFF,TGTGCCAGCAGCCCAGCAGGGGATACTGAAGCTTTCTTT
TRBV20-1,few,TRBJ2-5,-,CSAKGEETQYF,TGCAGTGCAAAGGGGGAGGAGACCCAGTACTTC
TRBV12-3/TRBV12-4,few,TRBJ2-3,TRBD2,CASSYGLAGVTDTQYF,TGTGCCAGCAGTTACGGACTAGCGGGGGTCACAGATACGCAGTATTTT
TRBV5-1,many,TRBJ1-2,-,CASSLVGEGYTF,TGCGCCAGCAGCTTGGTTGGGGAAGGCTACACCTTC
TRBV7-2,-,TRBJ1-1,-,CASSLRTVKNTEAFF,TGTGCCAGCAGCTTACGGACAGTTAAGAACACTGAAGCTTTCTTT
TRBV7-6,-,TRBJ2-1,TRBD2,CASSLIAGGPYDSYNEQFF,TGTGCCAGCAGCCTTATAGCGGGGGGACCTTATGACTCCTACAATGAGCAGTTCTTC
TRBV30,-,TRBJ2-1,TRBD2,CAGGRGQFF,TGTGCCGGCGGGAGGGGGCAGTTCTTC
TRBV19,many,TRBJ2-3,TRBD1,CASAGGGTDTQYF,TGTGCCAGCGCAGGGGGCGGCACAGATACGCAGTATTTT
TRBV9,-,TRBJ2-7,-,CASSVDGTDSYEQYF,TGTGCCAGCAGCGTAGATGGGACCGATTCCTACGAGCAGTACTTC
TRBV7-9,many,TRBJ2-1,-,CASSPPRSGSYNEQFF,TGTGCCAGCAGCCCCCCCCGGTCAGGCTCCTACAATGAGCAGTTCTTC
TRBV12-3/TRBV12-4,many,TRBJ2-5,TRBD2,CATRSRLAGGPETQYF,TGTGCCACACGATCCCGACTAGCGGGGGGGCCGGAGACCCAGTACTTC
TRBV12-3/TRBV12-4,few,TRBJ2-1,-,CASTPGFSYNEQFF,TGTGCCAGCACCCCCGGGTTTTCCTACAATGAGCAGTTCTTC
TRBV24-1,many,TRBJ2-3,-,CATSDPSADTQYF,TGTGCCACCAGTGATCCCAGTGCAGATACGCAGTATTTT
TRBV2,few,TRBJ2-1,-,CASSVNSAIF,TGTGCCAGCAGTGTAAACAGCGCAATCTTC
TRBV6-5,many,TRBJ2-5,-,CASSYSEELGTQYF,TGTGCCAGCAGTTACTCCGAGGAATTGGGGACCCAGTACTTC
TRBV5-1,few,TRBJ2-1,TRBD1,CASSLVGQGINEQFF,TGCGCCAGCAGCTTGGTTGGACAGGGCATCAATGAGCAGTTCTTC
TRBV20-1,-,TRBJ2-2,-,CSAPGPNTGELFF,TGCAGTGCTCCTGGCCCGAACACCGGGGAGCTGTTTTTT
TRBV6-5,few,TRBJ1-6,-,CASSSPLAGGSPLHF,TGTGCCAGCAGTTCCCCACTGGCGGGAGGTTCACCCCTCCACTTT
TRBV5-6,-,TRBJ1-1,-,CASSLGLRDTEAFF,TGTGCCAGCAGCCTGGGACTTCGGGACACTGAAGCTTTCTTT
TRBV20-1,-,TRBJ1-6,-,CSATRRLGSPLHF,TGCAGTGCCACCAGAAGGTTAGGTTCACCCCTCCACTTT
TRBV19,-,TRBJ1-2,-,CASSIRAEGYGYTF,TGTGCCAGTAGTATCCGGGCAGAAGGCTATGGCTACACCTTC
TRBV10-2,many,TRBJ1-6,-,CASSVLAPNNSPLHF,TGCGCCAGCAGTGTTCTTGCACCCAATAATTCACCCCTCCACTTT
TRBV29-1,many,TRBJ1-1,-,CSVRASSGYTEAFF,TGCAGCGTTAGGGCGTCGTCAGGGTACACTGAAGCTTTCTTT
TRBV19,-,TRBJ2-7,-,CASSIRGLSYEQYF,TGTGCCAGTAGTATCCGGGGCTTAAGCTACGAGCAGTACTTC
TRBV25-1,-,TRBJ2-3,TRBD2,CASSDLSGRFTDTQYF,TGTGCCAGCAGTGATCTTAGCGGGCGGTTCACAGATACGCAGTATTTT
TRBV4-1,few,TRBJ2-7,-,CASSQTSVRGTHSYEQYF,TGCGCCAGCAGCCAGACCTCCGTCCGGGGAACACACTCCTACGAGCAGTACTTC
TRBV7-9,many,TRBJ1-1,TRBD1,CASSKGQGSDEAFF,TGTGCCAGCAGCAAGGGACAGGGGAGCGATGAAGCTTTCTTT
TRBV20-1,few,TRBJ2-5,-,CSARGDLQETQYF,TGCAGTGCTAGAGGCGACCTCCAAGAGACCCAGTACTTC
TRBV10-2,-,TRBJ1-2,TRBD1,CASSEGQGTGYTF,TGCGCCAGCAGTGAAGGACAGGGAACTGGCTACACCTTC
TRBV29-1,many,TRBJ2-3,-,CSVRAGHTDTQYF,TGCAGCGTTCGGGCGGGGCACACAGATACGCAGTATTTT
TRBV5-1,many,TRBJ1-2,-,CASSSYLRHGYTF,TGCGCCAGCAGCTCTTACCTCAGACATGGCTACACCTTC
TRBV5-1,many,TRBJ2-3,TRBD1,CASSLGRGARGTDTQYF,TGCGCCAGCAGCTTGGGGCGTGGGGCCAGGGGGACAGATACGCAGTATTTT